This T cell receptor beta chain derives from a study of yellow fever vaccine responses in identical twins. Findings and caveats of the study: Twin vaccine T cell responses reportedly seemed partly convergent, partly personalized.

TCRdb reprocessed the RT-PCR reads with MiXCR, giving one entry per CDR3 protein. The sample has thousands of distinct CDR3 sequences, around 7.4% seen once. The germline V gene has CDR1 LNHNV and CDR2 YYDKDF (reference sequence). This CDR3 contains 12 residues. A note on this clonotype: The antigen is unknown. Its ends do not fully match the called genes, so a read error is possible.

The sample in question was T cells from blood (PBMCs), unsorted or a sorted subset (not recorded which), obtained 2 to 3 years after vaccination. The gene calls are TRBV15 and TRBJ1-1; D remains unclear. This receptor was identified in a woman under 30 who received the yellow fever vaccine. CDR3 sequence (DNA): TGTGCCACCGCCCACGGGAACTCTGAAGCTTTCTTT. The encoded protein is CATAHGNSEAFF.